Presented here are 5 T cell receptor beta chains from one specimen sequenced in a study of tumor-infiltrating lymphocytes in primary liver carcinoma (TCRdb year 2017). Blood RNA was extracted from unsorted whole blood with TRIzol reagent; germline DNA came from the DNeasy Blood & Tissue kit. The run used an Illumina HiSeq 2500. A constant-region primer and ProtoScript II reverse transcriptase were used to reverse-transcribe TCRbeta-specific cDNA from approximately 500 ng total RNA. The TCRbeta libraries were prepared through three rounds of nested multiplex PCR following a slightly modified ARM-PCR procedure. Each of the first two PCR rounds ran for approximately 10 cycles and used multiplex TRBV1-TRBV30 forward primers together with a Cbeta reverse primer. TCRdb reworked the public reads: Q25 trimming with fastp, MiXCR clone assembly, productive beta chains retained. Entries that share a CDR3 protein sequence are merged under the most common genes and DNA. Here the sample has approximately 330,000 distinct CDR3 sequences; 65% occur a single time. Roughly 6% of the sample comes from the top ten.

The sample was peripheral blood. The receptors were sampled from a man in his forties or fifties with primary liver carcinoma and hepatitis B virus infection.

On this clonotype itself: Its ends do not fully match the called genes, so a read error is possible. The chain links TRBV5-4 to TRBJ2-1, with 8 positions matching TRBD2. The CDR3 sequence is 14 residues long. The germline CDR1 and CDR2 sequences are SGHNT and YYREEE (reference sequence). CDR3: CASSLELAVNERFF. DNA of the CDR3: TGTGCCAGCAGCTTGGAACTAGCGGTCAATGAGCGGTTCTTC.

Comment on this clonotype: This may stem from a read error, because a much larger clone lies one nucleotide away. The rearrangement links TRBV11-2 to TRBJ2-7, with 10 bases lining up with TRBD2. The CDR3 is 14 amino acids. Germline loops: CDR1 SGHAT, CDR2 FQNNGV. The CDR3 nucleotides are TGTGTCAACAGCTTATTAGCTAGCGGGAGCAAGCAGTACTTC. Its protein product is CVNSLLASGSKQYF.

Here the CDR3 DNA reads TGTGCCGACAGTCGGAGGCAGGGAGAGGGGAGTGAGCAGTTCTTC. Its protein product is CADSRRQGEGSEQFF. This chain links TRBV11-2 with TRBJ2-1; tentatively, D is TRBD1 or TRBD2 (5 bases each). With 11 bases removed from V and 9 bases from J, the gap between germline ends came to 26 bases. This CDR3 has 15 amino acids. Germline V gives CDR1 SGHAT, CDR2 FQNNGV.

This clonotype was seen at least ten times. CDR3 in amino acids: CASSETVLAYEQYF. In DNA form, the CDR3 reads TGCGCCAGCAGTGAGACAGTTCTCGCCTACGAGCAGTACTTC. J is TRBJ2-7 and V is TRBV10-1; D is uncertain. The CDR3 sequence is 14 residues long. Trimming took off 2 bases at V and 2 bases at J, with 10 bases between the two ends. Germline lookup yields CDR1 WNHNN and CDR2 SYGVQD (reference sequence).

This clonotype was detected a few times. V usage is TRBV30 and J usage is TRBJ2-1; 10 nucleotides align to TRBD2. The germline gives CDR1 GTSNPN, CDR2 SVGIG (reference sequence). Trimming cost V 4 bases and J 8 bases; bases outside gene matches: 8. CDR3 length: 14 amino acids. CDR3 residues: CAWKKGLAYHEQFF. CDR3 coding DNA: TGTGCCTGGAAGAAGGGACTAGCGTATCATGAGCAGTTCTTC.